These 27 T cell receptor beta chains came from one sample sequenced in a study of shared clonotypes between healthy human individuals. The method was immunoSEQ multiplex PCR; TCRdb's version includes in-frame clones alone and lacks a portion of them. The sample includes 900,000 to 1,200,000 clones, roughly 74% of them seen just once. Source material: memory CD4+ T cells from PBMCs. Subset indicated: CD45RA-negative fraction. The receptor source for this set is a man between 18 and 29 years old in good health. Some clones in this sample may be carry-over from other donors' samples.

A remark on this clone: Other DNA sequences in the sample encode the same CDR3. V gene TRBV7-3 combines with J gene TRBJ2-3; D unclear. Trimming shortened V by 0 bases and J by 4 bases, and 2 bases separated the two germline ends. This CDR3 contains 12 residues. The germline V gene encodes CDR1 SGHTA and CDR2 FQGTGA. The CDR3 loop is CASSLTADTQYF. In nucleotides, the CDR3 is TGTGCCAGCAGCTTAACGGCAGATACGCAGTATTTT.

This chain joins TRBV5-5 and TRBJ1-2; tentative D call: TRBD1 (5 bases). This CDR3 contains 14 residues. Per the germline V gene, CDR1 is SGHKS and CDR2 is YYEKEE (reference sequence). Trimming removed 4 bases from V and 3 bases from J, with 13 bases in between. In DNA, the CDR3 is TGTGCCAGCAGCAAGATCGACAGCTACTATGGCTACACCTTC. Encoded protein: CASSKIDSYYGYTF.

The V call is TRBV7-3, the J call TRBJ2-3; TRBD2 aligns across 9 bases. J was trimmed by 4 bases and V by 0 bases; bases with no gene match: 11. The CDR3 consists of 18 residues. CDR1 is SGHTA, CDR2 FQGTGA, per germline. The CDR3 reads CASSLTASGLASPDTQYF. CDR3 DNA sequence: TGTGCCAGCAGCTTAACAGCCTCCGGACTAGCGAGCCCAGATACGCAGTATTTT.

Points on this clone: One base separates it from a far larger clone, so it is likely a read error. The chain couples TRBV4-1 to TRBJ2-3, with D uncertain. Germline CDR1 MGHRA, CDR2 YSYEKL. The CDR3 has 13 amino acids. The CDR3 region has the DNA TGCGCCCGCAGCCACCCCTTAACAGATACGCAGTATTTT. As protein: CARSHPLTDTQYF.

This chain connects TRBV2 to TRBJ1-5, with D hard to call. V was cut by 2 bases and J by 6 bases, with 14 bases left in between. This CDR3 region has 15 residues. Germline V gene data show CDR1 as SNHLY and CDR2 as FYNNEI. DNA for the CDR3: TGTGCCAGCAGTGAATGGGTGTTTGACGGTCAGCCCCAGCATTTT. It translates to CASSEWVFDGQPQHF.

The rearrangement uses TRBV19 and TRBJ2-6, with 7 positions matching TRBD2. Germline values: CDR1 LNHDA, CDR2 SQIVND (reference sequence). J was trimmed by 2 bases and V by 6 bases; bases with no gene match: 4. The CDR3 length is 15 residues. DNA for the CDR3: TGTGCCAGTAGCCCCCGGGGGGCTGGGGCCAACGTCCTGACTTTC. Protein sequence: CASSPRGAGANVLTF.

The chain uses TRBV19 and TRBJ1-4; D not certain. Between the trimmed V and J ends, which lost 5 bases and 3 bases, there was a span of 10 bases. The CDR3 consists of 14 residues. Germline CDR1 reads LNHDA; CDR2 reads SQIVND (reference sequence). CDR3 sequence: CASSARSPNEKLFF. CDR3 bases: TGTGCCAGTAGTGCCAGGTCGCCTAATGAAAAACTGTTTTTT.

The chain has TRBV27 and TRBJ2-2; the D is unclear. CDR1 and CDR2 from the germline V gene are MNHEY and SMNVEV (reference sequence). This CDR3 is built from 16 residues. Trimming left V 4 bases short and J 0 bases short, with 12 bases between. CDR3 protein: CASSSRAAPNTGELFF. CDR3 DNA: TGTGCCAGCAGTTCACGGGCGGCCCCGAACACCGGGGAGCTGTTTTTT.

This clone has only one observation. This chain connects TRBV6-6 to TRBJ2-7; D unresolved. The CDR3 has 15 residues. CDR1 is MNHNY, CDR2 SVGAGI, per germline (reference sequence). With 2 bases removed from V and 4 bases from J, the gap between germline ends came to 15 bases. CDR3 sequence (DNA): TGTGCCAGCAGTTACGTGGCAGAAGGATCGTACGAGCAGTACTTC. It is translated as CASSYVAEGSYEQYF.

The CDR3 DNA reads as TGCGCCAGCAGCTTAGGGGCGGCGACCGGGGAGCTGTTTTTT. It is translated as CASSLGAATGELFF. The chain uses TRBV5-1 and TRBJ2-2, with D possibly matching TRBD1 (5 bases). Trimming removed 2 bases from V and 5 bases from J, with 10 bases in between. There are 14 residues in the CDR3. Germline assignment: CDR1 SGHRS and CDR2 YFSETQ.

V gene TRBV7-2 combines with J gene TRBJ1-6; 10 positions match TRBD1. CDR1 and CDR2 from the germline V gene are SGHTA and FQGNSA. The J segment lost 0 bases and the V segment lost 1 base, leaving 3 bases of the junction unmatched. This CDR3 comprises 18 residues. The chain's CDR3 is CASSLGDRGFSYNSPLHF. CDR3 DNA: TGTGCCAGCAGCTTAGGGGACAGGGGTTTCTCCTATAATTCACCCCTCCACTTT. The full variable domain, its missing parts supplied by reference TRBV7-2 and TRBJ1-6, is GAGVSQSPSNKVTEKGKDVELRCDPISGHTALYWYRQSLGQGLEFLIYFQGNSAPDKSGLPSDRFSAERTGGSVSTLTIQRTQQEDSAVYLCASSLGDRGFSYNSPLHFGNGTRLTVT.

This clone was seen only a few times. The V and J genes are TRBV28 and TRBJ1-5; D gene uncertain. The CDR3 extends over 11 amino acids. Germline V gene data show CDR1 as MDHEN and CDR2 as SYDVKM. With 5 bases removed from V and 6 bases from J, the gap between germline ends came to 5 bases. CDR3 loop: CASSQFQPQHF. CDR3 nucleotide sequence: TGTGCCAGCAGTCAGTTTCAGCCCCAGCATTTT.

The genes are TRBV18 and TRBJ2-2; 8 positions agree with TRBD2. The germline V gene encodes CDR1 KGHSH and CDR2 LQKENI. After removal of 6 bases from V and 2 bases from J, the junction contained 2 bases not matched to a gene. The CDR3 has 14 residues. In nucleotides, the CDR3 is TGTGCCAGCTCCCGGGAGGGAAACACCGGGGAGCTGTTTTTT. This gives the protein CASSREGNTGELFF.

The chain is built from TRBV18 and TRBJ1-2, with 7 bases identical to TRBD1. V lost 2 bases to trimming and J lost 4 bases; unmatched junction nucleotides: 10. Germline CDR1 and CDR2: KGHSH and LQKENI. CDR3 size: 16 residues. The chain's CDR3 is CASSPTGQPRVYGYTF. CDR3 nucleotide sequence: TGTGCCAGCTCACCAACGGGACAGCCAAGGGTCTATGGCTACACCTTC.

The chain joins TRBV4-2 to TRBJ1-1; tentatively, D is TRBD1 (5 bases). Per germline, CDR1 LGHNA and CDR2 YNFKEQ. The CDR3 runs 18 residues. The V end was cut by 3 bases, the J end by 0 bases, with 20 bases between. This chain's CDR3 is CASSHLPGGFAMNTEAFF. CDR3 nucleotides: TGTGCCAGCAGCCATCTCCCTGGGGGGTTCGCCATGAACACTGAAGCTTTCTTT.

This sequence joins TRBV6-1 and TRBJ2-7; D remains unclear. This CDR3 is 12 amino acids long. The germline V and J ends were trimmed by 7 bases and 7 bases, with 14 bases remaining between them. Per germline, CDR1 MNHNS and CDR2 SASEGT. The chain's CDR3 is CASIGPLREQYF. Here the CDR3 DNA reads TGTGCCAGCATTGGTCCTCTTCGGGAGCAGTACTTC.

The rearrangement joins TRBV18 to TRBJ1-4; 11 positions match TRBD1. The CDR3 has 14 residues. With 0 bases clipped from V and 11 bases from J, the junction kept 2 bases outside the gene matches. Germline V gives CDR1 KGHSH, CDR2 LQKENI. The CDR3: CASSPPGTGGKLFF. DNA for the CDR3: TGTGCCAGCTCACCACCCGGGACAGGGGGGAAACTGTTTTTT.

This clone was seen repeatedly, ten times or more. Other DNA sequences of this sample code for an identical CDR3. The CDR3 loop is CSARDYREQFF. CDR3 coding DNA: TGCAGTGCTCGTGACTACCGTGAGCAGTTCTTC. The V and J genes are TRBV20-1 and TRBJ2-1, with D tentatively TRBD2 (5 bases). CDR1 is DFQATT, CDR2 SNEGSKA, per germline (reference sequence). V lost 5 bases and J 9 bases, leaving 11 bases between the germline ends. The CDR3 runs 11 residues.

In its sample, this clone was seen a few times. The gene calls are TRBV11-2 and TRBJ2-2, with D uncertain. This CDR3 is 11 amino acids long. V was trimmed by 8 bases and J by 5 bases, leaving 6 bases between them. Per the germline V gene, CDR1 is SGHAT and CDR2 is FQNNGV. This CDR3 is CASQKTGELFF. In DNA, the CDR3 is TGTGCCAGCCAAAAGACCGGGGAGCTGTTTTTT.

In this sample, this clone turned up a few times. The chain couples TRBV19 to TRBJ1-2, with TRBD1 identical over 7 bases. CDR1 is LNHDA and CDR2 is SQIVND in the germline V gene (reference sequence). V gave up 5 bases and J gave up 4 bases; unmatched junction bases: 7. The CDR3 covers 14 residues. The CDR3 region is CASSPGTAIYGYTF. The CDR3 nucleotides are TGTGCCAGTAGTCCCGGGACAGCGATCTATGGCTACACCTTC.

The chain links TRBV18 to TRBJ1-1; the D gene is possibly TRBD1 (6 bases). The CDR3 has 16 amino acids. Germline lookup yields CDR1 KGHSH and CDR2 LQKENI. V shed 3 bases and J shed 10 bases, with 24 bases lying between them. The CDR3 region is CASSPDPVGAGDTAFF. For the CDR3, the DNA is TGTGCCAGCTCACCGGACCCGGTGGGGGCAGGGGATACAGCTTTCTTT.

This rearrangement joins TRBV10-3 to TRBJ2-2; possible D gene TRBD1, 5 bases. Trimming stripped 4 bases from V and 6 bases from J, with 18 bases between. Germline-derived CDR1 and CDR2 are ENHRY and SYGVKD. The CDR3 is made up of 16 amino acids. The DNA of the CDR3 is TGTGCCATCAGTGGGGGTACAGGTCGCCACGCCGGGGAGCTGTTTTTT. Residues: CAISGGTGRHAGELFF.

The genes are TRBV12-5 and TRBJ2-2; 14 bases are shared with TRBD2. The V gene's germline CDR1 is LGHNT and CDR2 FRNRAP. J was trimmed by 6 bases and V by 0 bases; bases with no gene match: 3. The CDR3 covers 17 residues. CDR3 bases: TGTGCTAGTGGTTTGGTACGACTAGCGGGAGGGCCCGGGGAGCTGTTTTTT. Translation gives CASGLVRLAGGPGELFF.

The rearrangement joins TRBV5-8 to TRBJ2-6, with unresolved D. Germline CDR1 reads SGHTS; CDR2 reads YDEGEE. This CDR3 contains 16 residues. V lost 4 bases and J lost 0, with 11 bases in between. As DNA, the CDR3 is TGTGCCAGCAGCCAAGACTCCTACTCTGGGGCCAACGTCCTGACTTTC. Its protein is CASSQDSYSGANVLTF.

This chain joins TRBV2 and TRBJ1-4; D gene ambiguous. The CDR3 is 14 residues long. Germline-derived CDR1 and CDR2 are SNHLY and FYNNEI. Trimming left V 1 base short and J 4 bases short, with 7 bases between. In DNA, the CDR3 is TGTGCCAGCAGTGAAGGGGGAATTAATGAAAAACTGTTTTTT. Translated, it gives CASSEGGINEKLFF. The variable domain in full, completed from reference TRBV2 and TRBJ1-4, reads EPEVTQTPSHQVTQMGQEVILRCVPISNHLYFYWYRQILGQKVEFLVSFYNNEISEKSEIFDDQFSVERPDGSNFTLKIRSTKLEDSAMYFCASSEGGINEKLFFGSGTQLSVL.

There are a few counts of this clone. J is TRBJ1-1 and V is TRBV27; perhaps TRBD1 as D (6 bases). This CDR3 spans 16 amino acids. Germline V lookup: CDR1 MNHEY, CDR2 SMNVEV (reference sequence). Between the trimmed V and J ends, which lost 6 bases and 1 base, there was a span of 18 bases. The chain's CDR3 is CASSLGGQKPNTEAFF. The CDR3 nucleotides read TGTGCCAGCAGCCTAGGGGGGCAGAAACCGAACACTGAAGCTTTCTTT.

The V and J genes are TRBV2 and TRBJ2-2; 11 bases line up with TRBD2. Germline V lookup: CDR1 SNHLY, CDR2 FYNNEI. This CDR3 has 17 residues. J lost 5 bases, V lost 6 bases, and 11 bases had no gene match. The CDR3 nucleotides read TGTGCCAGCAGGGCCTATAGCGGGAGGGCTGAAACCGGGGAGCTGTTTTTT. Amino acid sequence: CASRAYSGRAETGELFF.